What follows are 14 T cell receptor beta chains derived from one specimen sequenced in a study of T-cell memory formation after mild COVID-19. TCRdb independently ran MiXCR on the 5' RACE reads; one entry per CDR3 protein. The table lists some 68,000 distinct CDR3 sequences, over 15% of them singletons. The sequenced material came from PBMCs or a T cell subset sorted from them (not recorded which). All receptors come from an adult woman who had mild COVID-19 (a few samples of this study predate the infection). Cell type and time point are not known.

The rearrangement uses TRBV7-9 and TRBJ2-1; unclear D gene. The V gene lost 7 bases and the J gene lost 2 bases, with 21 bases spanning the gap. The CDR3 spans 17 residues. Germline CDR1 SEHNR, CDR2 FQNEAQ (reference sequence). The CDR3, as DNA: TGTGCCAGCAACTTCACTCTTGGGGATCGACCCTACAATGAGCAGTTCTTC. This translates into CASNFTLGDRPYNEQFF.

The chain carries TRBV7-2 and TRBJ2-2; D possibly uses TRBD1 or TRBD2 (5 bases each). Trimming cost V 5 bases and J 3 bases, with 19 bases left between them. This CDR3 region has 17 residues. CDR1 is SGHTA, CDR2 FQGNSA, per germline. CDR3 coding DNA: TGTGCCAGCAGCCATACTTACGGGACGGACCACACCGGGGAGCTGTTTTTT. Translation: CASSHTYGTDHTGELFF.

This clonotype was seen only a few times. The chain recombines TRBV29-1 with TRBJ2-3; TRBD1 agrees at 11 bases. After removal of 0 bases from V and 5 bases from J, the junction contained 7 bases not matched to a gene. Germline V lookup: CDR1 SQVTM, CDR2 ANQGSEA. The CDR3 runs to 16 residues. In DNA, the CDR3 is TGCAGCGTTGAAGAGTACGGACAGGGGGCTTTAGATACGCAGTATTTT. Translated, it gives CSVEEYGQGALDTQYF.

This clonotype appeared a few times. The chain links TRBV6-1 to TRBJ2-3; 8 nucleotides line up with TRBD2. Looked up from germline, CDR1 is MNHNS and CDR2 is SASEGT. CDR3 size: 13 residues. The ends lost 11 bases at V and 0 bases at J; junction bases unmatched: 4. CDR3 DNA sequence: TGTGCCGGGGCGGGGGGTAGCACAGATACGCAGTATTTT. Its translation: CAGAGGSTDTQYF.

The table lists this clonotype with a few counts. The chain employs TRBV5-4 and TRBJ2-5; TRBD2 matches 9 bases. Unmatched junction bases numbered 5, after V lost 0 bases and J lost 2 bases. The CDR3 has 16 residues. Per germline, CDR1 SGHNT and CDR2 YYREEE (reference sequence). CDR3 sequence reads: CASSLVAGVGQETQYF. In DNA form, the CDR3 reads TGTGCCAGCAGCTTGGTAGCGGGAGTGGGGCAAGAGACCCAGTACTTC.

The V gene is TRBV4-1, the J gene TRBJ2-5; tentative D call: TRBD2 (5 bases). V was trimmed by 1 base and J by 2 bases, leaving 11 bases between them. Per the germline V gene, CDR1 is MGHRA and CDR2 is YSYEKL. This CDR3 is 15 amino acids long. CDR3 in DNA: TGCGCCAGCAGCCAAGCTCCTAGCAATCAAGAGACCCAGTACTTC. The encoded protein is CASSQAPSNQETQYF.

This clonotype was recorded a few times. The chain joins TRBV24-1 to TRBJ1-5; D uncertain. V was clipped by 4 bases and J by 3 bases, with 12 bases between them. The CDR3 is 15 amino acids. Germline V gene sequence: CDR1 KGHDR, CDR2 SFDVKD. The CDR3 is CATSDRGPANQPQHF. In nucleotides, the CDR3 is TGTGCCACCAGTGACCGAGGACCTGCCAATCAGCCCCAGCATTTT.

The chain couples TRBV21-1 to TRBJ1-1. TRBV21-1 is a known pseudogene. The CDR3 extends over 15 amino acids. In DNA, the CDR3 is TGTGCCAGCAACTCCCCAGGACTGCCGAACACTGAAGCTTTCTTT. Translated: CASNSPGLPNTEAFF.

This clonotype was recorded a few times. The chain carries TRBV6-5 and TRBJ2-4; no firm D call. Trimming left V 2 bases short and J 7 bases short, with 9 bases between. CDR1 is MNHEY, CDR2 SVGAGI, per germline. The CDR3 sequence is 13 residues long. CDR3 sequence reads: CASSYGMSNIQYF. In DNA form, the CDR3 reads TGTGCCAGCAGTTACGGGATGAGTAACATTCAGTACTTC.

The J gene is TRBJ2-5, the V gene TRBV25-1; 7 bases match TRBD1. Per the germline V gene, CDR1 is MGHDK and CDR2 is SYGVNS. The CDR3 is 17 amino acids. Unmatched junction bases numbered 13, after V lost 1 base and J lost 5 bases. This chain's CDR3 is CASSEWSPTGSLETQYF. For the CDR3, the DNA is TGTGCCAGCAGTGAATGGTCCCCGACAGGGTCGCTGGAGACCCAGTACTTC.

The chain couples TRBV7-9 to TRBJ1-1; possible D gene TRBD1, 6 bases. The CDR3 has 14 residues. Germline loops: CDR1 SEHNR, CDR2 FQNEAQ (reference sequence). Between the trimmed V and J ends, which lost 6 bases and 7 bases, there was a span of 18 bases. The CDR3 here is CASRRGDNRGEAFF. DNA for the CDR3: TGTGCCAGCAGACGCGGGGACAACCGGGGTGAAGCTTTCTTT.

The CDR3 DNA sequence: TGTGCCAGCAGCGCCAGGGGGAGGAACACTGAAGCTTTCTTT. It encodes CASSARGRNTEAFF. The chain recombines TRBV5-4 with TRBJ1-1, with 7 nucleotides matching TRBD1. The V gene end was trimmed by 4 bases and the J gene end by 1 base; junction bases not matched to a gene: 4. The CDR3 extends over 14 amino acids. CDR1 SGHNT and CDR2 YYREEE come from the germline V gene (reference sequence).

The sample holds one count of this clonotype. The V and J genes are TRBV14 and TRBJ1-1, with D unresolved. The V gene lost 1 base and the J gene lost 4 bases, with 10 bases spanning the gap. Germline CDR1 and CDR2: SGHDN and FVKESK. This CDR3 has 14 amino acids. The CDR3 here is CASSQVRSGTEAFF. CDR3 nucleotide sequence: TGTGCCAGCAGCCAAGTCCGTTCTGGCACTGAAGCTTTCTTT.

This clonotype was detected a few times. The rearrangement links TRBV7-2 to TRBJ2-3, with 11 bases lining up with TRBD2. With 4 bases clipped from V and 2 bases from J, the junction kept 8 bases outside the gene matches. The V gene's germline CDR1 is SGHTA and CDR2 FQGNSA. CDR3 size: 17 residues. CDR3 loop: CASSSGLAGTLTDTQYF. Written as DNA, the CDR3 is TGTGCCAGCAGCTCAGGACTAGCGGGTACCCTCACAGATACGCAGTATTTT. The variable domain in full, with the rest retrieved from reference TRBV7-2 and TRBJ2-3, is GAGVSQSPSNKVTEKGKDVELRCDPISGHTALYWYRQSLGQGLEFLIYFQGNSAPDKSGLPSDRFSAERTGGSVSTLTIQRTQQEDSAVYLCASSSGLAGTLTDTQYFGPGTRLTVL.